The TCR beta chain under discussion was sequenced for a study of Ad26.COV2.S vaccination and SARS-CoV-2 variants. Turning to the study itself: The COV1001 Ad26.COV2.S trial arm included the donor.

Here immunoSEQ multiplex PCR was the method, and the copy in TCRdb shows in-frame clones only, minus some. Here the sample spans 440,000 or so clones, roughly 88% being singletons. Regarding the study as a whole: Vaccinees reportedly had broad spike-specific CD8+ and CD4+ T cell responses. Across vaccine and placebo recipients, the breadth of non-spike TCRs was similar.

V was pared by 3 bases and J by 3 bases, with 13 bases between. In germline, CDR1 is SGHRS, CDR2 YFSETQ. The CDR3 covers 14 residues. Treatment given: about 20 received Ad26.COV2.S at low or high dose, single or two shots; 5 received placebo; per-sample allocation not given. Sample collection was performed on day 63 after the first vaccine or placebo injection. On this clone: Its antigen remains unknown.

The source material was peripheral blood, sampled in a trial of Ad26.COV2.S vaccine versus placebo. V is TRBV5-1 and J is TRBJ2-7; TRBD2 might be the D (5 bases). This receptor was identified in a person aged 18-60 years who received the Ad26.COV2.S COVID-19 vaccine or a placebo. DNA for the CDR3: TGCGCCAGCAGCTCATTCGGACGGGACTACGAGCAGTACTTC. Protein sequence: CASSSFGRDYEQYF.